The T cell receptor beta chain under discussion was sequenced for a study of cytomegalovirus exposure and HLA in healthy donors (dated by TCRdb to between 2016 and 2019). Broadly, across the study: According to an earlier analysis of 587 of the donors, 200 million or so T cells yielded some 110 million unique TCR beta sequences and 250 to 350 Gb of sequence data. On average, around 200,000 unique TCR beta nucleotide sequences were sequenced per donor among roughly 430 genotyped donors of the cohort, with approximately 18% of those sequences being non-productive. Because of strong linkage in the cohort, five DR-DQ haplotypes were treated as single units for association and clustering. Both class I and class II loci were covered by HLA typing, at four-digit resolution. High-throughput TCR immunosequencing, statistical association of individual TCRs with disease status, and machine learning were combined to predict cytomegalovirus infection status. Rather than drawing on any new phenotypic data, the later analysis identified candidate immune exposures from TCR beta sequences and the way those sequences occurred across donors. Every discovery cohort repertoire had been produced on one sequencing platform. Donor age, sex, ethnicity and CMV serostatus were collected together with the repertoire data. Typing coverage varied by locus: roughly 629-640 donors for A, B, C, DRB1 and DQB1; 500 to 550 for DQA1; about 600 for DPA1; about 450 for DPB1. Using immunosequencing, the study profiled T cell repertoires from fewer than 850 subjects and related those repertoires to cytomegalovirus serostatus. An earlier analysis of around 580 of the donors used high-throughput TCR beta sequencing to judge whether each TCR beta V gene segment behaved as functional or pseudogenic. Of the roughly 400 genotyped donors, approximately 80% were placed in the genetic ancestry cluster associated with self-reported Caucasian donors. An early release that covered several hundred HLA-typed donors contained around 300 gigabases of sequencing data and 65 million to 100 million unique TCR sequences. Genome-wide SNP genotypes for about 65% of the roughly 670 donors were used in a later genetic analysis, which treated that subset as a discovery cohort. A later analysis re-analyzed previously published TCR beta repertoires from roughly 600 donors and added high-resolution HLA genotyping to study TCR occurrence patterns. The study was designed to test whether signatures of past pathogen exposure could be identified by cataloging public T cell receptors. Along with the approximately 700-subject first cohort, a separate validation cohort of about 110 different subjects was used. Beyond this particular receptor, the publication reports: Some IMGT-functional V segments, including TRBV6-2 and TRBV6-3, could not be distinguished by the 87-base-pair reads and were therefore excluded. Compared with the approximately 720-donor mean, donors in an Asian-associated ancestry cluster had fewer N-insertions in productive TCRs, according to a later genetic analysis. According to a later analysis, parvovirus B19, influenza, CMV and Epstein-Barr virus appeared linked to several top co-occurrence clusters. According to a later analysis, most CMV-associated TCR beta chains appeared to be HLA-restricted, and the HLA associations seemed to be driven largely by CMV exposure. Linkage disequilibrium might explain the correlated functional status among segregating V segments, but an unknown experimental factor could not be excluded. A total of 150 to 200 TCR beta chains were listed by the study as associated with cytomegalovirus. The presence/absence analyses assumed that sequencing depth was roughly uniform across donors, and that assumption may not be true. Because counts were too low, 15 to 20 rarely observed V segments, including chromosome 9 orphons, were excluded from the earlier analysis of 587 of the donors. The authors suggested that the approach could potentially be extended to other disease states and immunological phenotypes. This cohort had only TCR beta chains sequenced, and the lack of alpha or paired-chain data limited which features could be detected. When HLA alleles, especially DR and DQ, strongly co-occurred, TCR associations were difficult to assign to individual alleles. A few of the identified cytomegalovirus-associated TCR beta chains were confirmed in vitro to be specific for cytomegalovirus antigens. A group of highly shared sequence variants was considered likely to be a technical artifact of the sequencing pipeline. Because some donors lacked HLA typing at each locus, the association tests relied only on the typed subset. At a false discovery rate of 0.05, a later analysis linked about 16,000 TCR beta sequences to specific HLA alleles. In an earlier analysis of around 500 of the donors, most TCR beta V segments appeared in productive rearrangements about 87% or about 30% of the time, broadly matching IMGT annotations. A later analysis found that HLA-associated TCR beta chains were more clonally expanded and had lower generation probabilities than equally common non-associated chains. The classifier was reported to diagnose cytomegalovirus status with high specificity and sensitivity in both the original and validation cohorts. The only immune exposure information available for the cohort was CMV serostatus. A later genetic analysis associated a missense DCLRE1C variant with V-gene and J-gene trimming of TCR beta chains, and an independent cohort replicated the association. A further reported finding was that TCR beta sequences accurately predicted the HLA-A and HLA-B alleles for most subjects in the first cohort. In a later analysis, TCR association rates were found to vary across HLA loci, with the most associated TCRs seen for DRB1 alleles and the fewest for HLA-C alleles. While some public TCRs were present in many individuals, most TCR sequences turned up only very rarely across donors.

In total, around 600 healthy bone marrow donors made up the cohort. At the time of sampling, all cohort members were nominally healthy, though unrecorded immune exposures were likely present. CMV serostatus was positive for approximately 300 and negative for about half of the roughly 670 cohort members, and was not recorded for this donor. A peripheral blood sample was collected from each donor, and TCR beta sequencing was performed on peripheral blood mononuclear cells. The Qiagen DNeasy Blood Extraction Kit was used to extract genomic DNA from the blood cell samples. The CDR3 has 15 amino acids, counting the end cysteine and phenylalanine. Kept here is only the CDR3 DNA, which spans 45 bases and is read in frame from base 1. According to the germline V gene, CDR1 reads MNHEY and CDR2 reads SVGAGI. V and J are trimmed by 2 bases and 4 bases, and the gene matches miss 4 bases of the junction. The library was generated by the immunoSEQ multiplex PCR assay. A mixture of 60 forward primers for TCR Vbeta segments and 13 reverse primers for TCR Jbeta segments was used in the multiplex PCR. The CDR3 region of rearranged TCR beta genes was amplified from genomic DNA by a multiplex PCR assay. The Illumina HiSeq System was used to sequence the amplified TCR beta libraries as 87-base-pair reads. The authors' pipeline ran thus. A later analysis tallied around 87 million unique TCR beta chains across the approximately 670 repertoires, and about 10 million of those chains were shared by two or more donors. To remove PCR and sequencing errors, raw reads were error-corrected and collapsed into unique sequences using a nearest-neighbor algorithm that merged closely related sequences. To assign V, D and J gene segments, CDR3 sequences were aligned to IMGT reference sequences. Each retained sequence needed at least a six-nucleotide match to both a V gene segment and a J gene segment. Rearrangements were called productive when the CDR3 lacked stop codons and stayed in frame with V and J; all others were non-productive. Following IMGT convention, CDR3 was defined as the stretch from the second conserved V-encoded cysteine up to the conserved J-encoded phenylalanine. Sequences without an unambiguous match to a single V gene segment were excluded from the earlier analysis of about 600 of the donors. An earlier analysis of approximately 590 of the donors called V segments functional above 56.7% productive rearrangements and segregating when the between-donor standard deviation exceeded 5%. To diagnose cytomegalovirus status from the catalog of TCR beta chain sequences, a statistical classification framework was built. V and J gene assignment, in a later analysis, came from comparing TCR nucleotide sequences with IMGT/GENE-DB human TR gene sequences. A later analysis assigned CDR3 sequences and most-parsimonious VDJ recombination scenarios with the TCRdist pipeline. In a later analysis, each TCR beta chain was defined by its CDR3 amino acid sequence together with its V-gene family, and reads lacking a unique V-gene family were excluded. A later analysis removed 592 highly shared, low-generation-probability nucleotide sequences to deal with suspected cross-contamination and a sequencing artifact. In a later analysis, a clonal expansion index for each public chain was calculated from normalized within-repertoire ranks of inferred template counts. In a later analysis, generation probabilities were computed using a VDJ recombination model fitted to out-of-frame rearrangements, and the results were checked against IGoR. A later analysis scored TCR-TCR, TCR-HLA and TCR-CMV co-occurrence with hypergeometric tests, applying a repertoire-size bias correction to TCR pairs. A later analysis estimated false discovery rates by permuting HLA or CMV assignments 20 times. In a later analysis, co-occurring TCRs were grouped with DBSCAN, and TCRdist sequence similarity was added when clustering was performed within HLA-allele-positive subsets. Repertoires with fewer than 30,000 or more than 120,000 public chains were left out of co-occurrence clustering, as were four to six repertoires with anomalous nucleotide sharing. In its TCRdb copy, this immuneACCESS table keeps in-frame sequences only and misses some clones. Where compared with another copy, unresolved V genes explain less than half of these, and the others have no known cause. D and trimming come from the DNA, and the V and J calls and clone size come from that table. The sample records some 98,000 clones, around 80% of which are singletons. The ten largest account for roughly 8% of the sample.

As regards this clone: This receptor's antigen is unknown. The input lacks base qualities; no much larger clone sits a single base away.

The sequence is built from TRBV6-5 and TRBJ2-3, with 9 bases aligning to TRBD1. Sequencing was carried out using PBMCs. This clonotype originated in a human donor in good health. Read as DNA, the sequence is TGTGCCAGCAGTTACGGGACAGGGTGGGCAGATACGCAGTATTTT. It specifies CASSYGTGWADTQYF.